A single sample gave rise to the 18 T cell receptor beta chains below, sequenced in a study of CD8 T cells in ankylosing spondylitis. TCRdb redid the calling of the 5' RACE reads with MiXCR, one entry per CDR3 protein. The data show roughly 250,000 distinct CDR3 sequences, around 7.8% seen once. The sequencing input was blood, either unsorted or a sorted T cell fraction (not recorded which). All receptors derive from a male donor with ankylosing spondylitis or in good health (not recorded which).

This clonotype was counted ten times or more. V usage is TRBV4-3 and J usage is TRBJ1-6; TRBD1 matches at 8 bases. Trimming at V came to 2 bases and at J to 6 bases, leaving 3 bases not matched to a gene. From germline, CDR1 is LGHNA and CDR2 YSLEER. The CDR3 is 15 amino acids. This chain's CDR3 is CASSQRTGFNSPLHF. The CDR3 region has the DNA TGCGCCAGCAGCCAACGGACAGGGTTTAATTCACCCCTCCACTTT.

This clonotype was seen at least ten times. The chain uses TRBV6-5 and TRBJ1-1; D may be TRBD1 (6 bases). This CDR3 has 15 residues. Germline V gene lookup returns CDR1 MNHEY and CDR2 SVGAGI. The V gene lost 0 bases and the J gene lost 4 bases, with 12 bases spanning the gap. CDR3 residues: CASSYSWPGATEAFF. The CDR3 DNA is TGTGCCAGCAGTTACTCGTGGCCGGGGGCCACTGAAGCTTTCTTT.

The V and J genes are TRBV9 and TRBJ2-5; D is uncertain. The V end lost 0 bases, the J end lost 5 bases, and 17 bases lay between the germline ends. The germline CDR1 and CDR2 sequences are SGDLS and YYNGEE. This CDR3 contains 16 residues. CDR3 amino acids: CASSVAVQTAGETQYF. The CDR3 DNA sequence: TGTGCCAGCAGCGTAGCGGTCCAGACCGCCGGGGAGACCCAGTACTTC.

This clonotype was seen ten or more times. CDR3 coding DNA: TGTGCCTGGAGCCCTGACGTAAACGAGCAGTACTTC. Translated: CAWSPDVNEQYF. The chain couples TRBV30 to TRBJ2-7, with unresolved D. V gave up 3 bases and J gave up 5 bases, with 11 bases separating them. The CDR3 spans 12 residues. CDR1 is GTSNPN and CDR2 is SVGIG in the germline V gene (reference sequence).

This clonotype has only a few counts. The gene calls are TRBV5-1 and TRBJ2-7, with D maybe TRBD1 (5 bases). CDR3 length: 14 amino acids. The V end lost 0 bases, the J end lost 3 bases, and 10 bases lay between the germline ends. Looked up from germline, CDR1 is SGHRS and CDR2 is YFSETQ. The CDR3 DNA is TGCGCCAGCAGCTTGGAACAGGCCTTCTACGAGCAGTACTTC. Translation gives CASSLEQAFYEQYF.

This clonotype came up many times. In nucleotides, the CDR3 is TGTGCCAGCAGCTCCGTTAGCGGCACACTAGCCAAAAACATTCAGTACTTC. This sequence encodes CASSSVSGTLAKNIQYF. V gene TRBV7-9 combines with J gene TRBJ2-4, with a weak D call TRBD2 (6 bases). Trimming removed 4 bases at V and 0 bases at J, with 16 bases between. Looked up from germline, CDR1 is SEHNR and CDR2 is FQNEAQ (reference sequence). This CDR3 contains 17 residues. The full variable domain, its missing parts supplied by reference TRBV7-9 and TRBJ2-4, is DTGVSQNPRHKITKRGQNVTFRCDPISEHNRLYWYRQTLGQGPEFLTYFQNEAQLEKSRLLSDRFSAERPKGSFSTLEIQRTEQGDSAMYLCASSSVSGTLAKNIQYFGAGTRLSVL.

This clonotype was recorded at least ten times. V is TRBV9 and J is TRBJ2-1; 10 positions match TRBD2. Per the germline V gene, CDR1 is SGDLS and CDR2 is YYNGEE. The CDR3 is 12 residues long. J gave up 15 bases and V 1 base, and 4 bases lay outside the gene matches. CDR3 sequence reads: CASSVLAGDTFF. CDR3 DNA: TGTGCCAGCAGCGTACTAGCGGGAGATACGTTCTTC.

This clonotype was counted a few times. J is TRBJ2-1 and V is TRBV7-6; 7 positions match TRBD1. The V segment lost 5 bases and the J segment 0 bases; nucleotides outside the gene matches: 4. CDR3 length: 15 amino acids. CDR1 is SGHVS, CDR2 FNYEAQ, per germline. CDR3 protein: CASSTTGDSYNEQFF. CDR3 DNA sequence: TGTGCCAGCAGCACCACAGGGGACTCCTACAATGAGCAGTTCTTC. Complete variable domain (other parts from reference TRBV7-6 and TRBJ2-1): GAGVSQSPRYKVTKRGQDVALRCDPISGHVSLYWYRQALGQGPEFLTYFNYEAQQDKSGLPNDRFSAERPEGSISTLTIQRTEQRDSAMYRCASSTTGDSYNEQFFGPGTRLTVL.

This clonotype was observed at least ten times. The J gene is TRBJ2-1, the V gene TRBV20-1; D possibly matches TRBD1 or TRBD2 (6 bases each). The CDR3 has 22 residues. Germline V gene data show CDR1 as DFQATT and CDR2 as SNEGSKA (reference sequence). V dropped 1 base and J dropped 0 bases, with 31 bases sitting between them. CDR3 bases: TGCAGTGCTAGAGGGCCTCCCAAGAGCAGTTGGGGGGCCGTCAACTCCTACAATGAGCAGTTCTTC. Encoded protein: CSARGPPKSSWGAVNSYNEQFF.

The rearrangement joins TRBV6-5 to TRBJ2-2, with TRBD1 identical over 12 bases. The ends lost 4 bases at V and 5 bases at J; junction bases unmatched: 11. The CDR3 loop spans 18 amino acids. Germline CDR1 is MNHEY and CDR2 is SVGAGI. CDR3 in DNA: TGTGCCAGCAGTTCCCGGGACAGGGGGCGTTTCCAGACCGGGGAGCTGTTTTTT. It translates to CASSSRDRGRFQTGELFF.

The V and J genes are TRBV7-9 and TRBJ2-7; D may match TRBD1 or TRBD2 (5 bases each). Germline CDR1 reads SEHNR; CDR2 reads FQNEAQ (reference sequence). There are 16 residues in the CDR3. Trimming took off 5 bases at V and 6 bases at J, with 23 bases between the two ends. In nucleotides, the CDR3 is TGTGCCAGCAGCGGGCCGAGGGGAGACACCTCGGGCGAGCAGTACTTC. It specifies CASSGPRGDTSGEQYF.

Ten or more counts support this clonotype. This chain links TRBV12-3 or TRBV12-4 with TRBJ1-2; perhaps TRBD1 as D (6 bases). V lost 7 bases and J lost 6, with 18 bases in between. The CDR3 sequence is 14 residues long. The CDR3: CASILTARGHGYTF. CDR3 bases: TGTGCCAGCATCCTGACAGCCCGGGGGCATGGCTACACCTTC.

This chain connects TRBV20-1 to TRBJ2-3; the D call may be TRBD1 or TRBD2 (5 bases each). In germline, CDR1 is DFQATT, CDR2 SNEGSKA (reference sequence). The V gene lost 7 bases and the J gene lost 2 bases, with 13 bases spanning the gap. The CDR3 totals 13 residues. CDR3 in amino acids: CSGSQGPTDTQYF. As DNA, the CDR3 is TGCAGTGGGTCGCAGGGACCCACAGATACGCAGTATTTT.

In its sample, this clonotype was seen many times. The CDR3 DNA sequence: TGTGCCAGCAGCCAAGACTCATTGGGCACAGATACGCAGTATTTT. Protein: CASSQDSLGTDTQYF. The chain combines TRBV4-2 with TRBJ2-3; D ambiguous. V lost 0 bases to trimming and J lost 1 base, with 8 bases between them. Germline V gene lookup returns CDR1 LGHNA and CDR2 YNFKEQ. The CDR3 is 15 amino acids.

This clonotype has ten or more counts. The rearrangement joins TRBV20-1 to TRBJ2-7; TRBD2 is a possible D gene (5 bases). CDR1 is DFQATT, CDR2 SNEGSKA, per germline (reference sequence). Trimming stripped 5 bases from V and 7 bases from J, with 15 bases between. The CDR3 runs to 12 residues. The CDR3 DNA reads TGCAGTGCTCCCCATGTGGGCGGGGAGCAGTACTTC. Its protein product is CSAPHVGGEQYF.

This clonotype was seen just once. CDR3 DNA: TGCAGTGCTAGACAAGCAGCCGAACCTAATTCACCCCTCCACTTT. It codes for CSARQAAEPNSPLHF. V is TRBV20-1 and J is TRBJ1-6; D gene unclear. CDR1 is DFQATT and CDR2 is SNEGSKA in the germline V gene (reference sequence). There are 15 residues in the CDR3. Trimming left V 2 bases short and J 6 bases short, with 14 bases between.

This clonotype appeared many times. The V and J genes are TRBV6-2 or TRBV6-3 and TRBJ1-6; no clear D gene. CDR1 is MNHEY, CDR2 SVGEGT, per germline. The CDR3 spans 14 residues. Trimming cost V 3 bases and J 10 bases, with 13 bases left between them. The CDR3: CASSYAVPNSPLHF. Here the CDR3 DNA reads TGTGCCAGCAGTTATGCTGTTCCTAACTCACCCCTCCACTTT.

This clonotype was seen at least ten times. The CDR3 DNA reads as TGTGCCATCAGTGAGGCGTTACACACTGAAGCTTTCTTT. Residues: CAISEALHTEAFF. The gene calls are TRBV10-3 and TRBJ1-1, with D unresolved. The CDR3 is 13 residues long. Trimming removed 2 bases from V and 3 bases from J, with 7 bases in between. Germline assignment: CDR1 ENHRY and CDR2 SYGVKD.